Below are 30 T cell receptor beta chains sequenced from a single sample in a study of monozygotic twins with inflammatory bowel disease. Following a re-call of the 5' RACE reads, TCRdb has one entry per CDR3 protein and lacks DNA. Found here are around 380,000 distinct CDR3 sequences; the top ten clones hold 2.4%. The sequenced sample consisted of blood. These receptors came from a human donor with ulcerative colitis or Crohn's disease, or a healthy co-twin of an affected twin (not recorded which).

V is TRBV7-2 and J is TRBJ2-7; without DNA, the TCRdb call of TRBD1 cannot be checked. This CDR3 comprises 14 residues. Germline V gene data show CDR1 as SGHTA and CDR2 as FQGNSA. The CDR3 region is CASSVTGVDYEQYF.

The chain combines TRBV12-3 or TRBV12-4 with TRBJ2-7; TCRdb proposes TRBD1, but this gene call is untestable without DNA. CDR3 size: 14 residues. The CDR3 sequence: CASSTDRGPFEQYF.

The chain employs TRBV5-1 and TRBJ2-6; TCRdb's assignment of TRBD2 cannot be checked, as there is no DNA. The germline V gene encodes CDR1 SGHRS and CDR2 YFSETQ. The CDR3 loop spans 16 amino acids. CDR3 region: CASSRGVFSGANVLTF.

The chain couples TRBV4-3 to TRBJ2-5; without DNA, the TCRdb call of TRBD1 cannot be checked. This CDR3 has 16 amino acids. Germline CDR1 LGHNA, CDR2 YSLEER. CDR3: CASSQTPERDEETQYF.

V and J are TRBV28 and TRBJ2-7. This CDR3 has 13 residues. CDR1 is MDHEN, CDR2 SYDVKM, per germline. The chain's CDR3 is CASSSHRPYEQYF.

This chain uses TRBV6-1 with TRBJ1-5; the TCRdb D gene call, TRBD1, has no DNA to confirm it. The CDR3 sequence is 14 residues long. The germline CDR1 and CDR2 sequences are MNHNS and SASEGT. This CDR3 is CASSGTGFVQPQHF.

The chain is built from TRBV29-1 and TRBJ2-1. The CDR3 length is 14 residues. The germline gives CDR1 SQVTM, CDR2 ANQGSEA. The CDR3 sequence: CSVDKLDLRKEQFF.

This chain uses TRBV7-2 with TRBJ2-7; TCRdb designates TRBD2, a call that cannot be tested without DNA. The CDR3 is made up of 16 amino acids. Germline V CDR1 and CDR2: SGHTA, FQGNSA. The CDR3 protein is CASSYRAGAGSYEQYF.

This CDR3 reads CASSPTLARSIHGYTF. The chain has TRBV18 and TRBJ1-2. The CDR3 has 16 amino acids. From germline, CDR1 is KGHSH and CDR2 LQKENI.

The V and J genes are TRBV20-1 and TRBJ2-3; the D call of TRBD2 rests on TCRdb alone, since no DNA is present to check it. The germline gives CDR1 DFQATT, CDR2 SNEGSKA (reference sequence). This CDR3 region has 17 residues. CDR3 amino acids: CSASGTSGPNRTDTQYF.

This chain connects TRBV20-1 to TRBJ2-1; with no DNA, the TCRdb D assignment of TRBD1 cannot be verified. From germline, CDR1 is DFQATT and CDR2 SNEGSKA (reference sequence). The CDR3 runs 17 residues. The CDR3 is CSAAGEVGGPVLNEQFF.

The genes are TRBV5-1 and TRBJ1-1; TCRdb proposes TRBD1, but this gene call is untestable without DNA. CDR1 SGHRS and CDR2 YFSETQ come from the germline V gene. The CDR3 runs 16 residues. This CDR3 is CASSLEGAGRNTEAFF.

The chain recombines TRBV7-2 with TRBJ1-1; the TRBD1 assignment by TCRdb is unverifiable without DNA. The CDR3 sequence is 16 residues long. Germline assignment: CDR1 SGHTA and CDR2 FQGNSA. The CDR3 loop is CASSLLSTGLHTEAFF.

The genes are TRBV5-1 and TRBJ1-1; as DNA is missing, the TRBD1 call by TCRdb cannot be tested. The CDR3 has 13 amino acids. CDR1 is SGHRS, CDR2 YFSETQ, per germline. This CDR3 reads CASSLEGTQGAFF.

J is TRBJ1-2 and V is TRBV30; TCRdb's D gene call, TRBD1, goes unchecked for lack of DNA. This CDR3 contains 12 residues. In germline, CDR1 is GTSNPN, CDR2 SVGIG (reference sequence). The chain's CDR3 is CAWSLYTGGLLF.

The chain has TRBV10-3 and TRBJ2-3; without DNA, the TCRdb call of TRBD1 cannot be checked. This CDR3 spans 13 amino acids. The germline V gene encodes CDR1 ENHRY and CDR2 SYGVKD. The CDR3 reads CAISPPGTDTQYF.

J is TRBJ2-6 and V is TRBV9. The CDR3 has 15 amino acids. Germline CDR1 SGDLS, CDR2 YYNGEE. This chain's CDR3 is CASSLLDPGANVLTF.

The chain is built from TRBV19 and TRBJ2-7; the D call from TCRdb, TRBD1, cannot be confirmed without DNA. This CDR3 has 12 amino acids. The germline CDR1 and CDR2 sequences are LNHDA and SQIVND (reference sequence). Here the CDR3 reads CASSGTPYEQYF. Together with reference TRBV19 and TRBJ2-7, the CDR3 gives the full variable domain: DGGITQSPKYLFRKEGQNVTLSCEQNLNHDAMYWYRQDPGQGLRLIYYSQIVNDFQKGDIAEGYSVSREKKESFPLTVTSAQKNPTAFYLCASSGTPYEQYFGPGTRLTVT.

The chain combines TRBV7-2 with TRBJ1-1. The CDR3 loop spans 13 amino acids. Germline V gives CDR1 SGHTA, CDR2 FQGNSA. CDR3 in amino acids: CASSLDRGTEAFF. Looking up the rest from reference TRBV7-2 and TRBJ1-1 gives the full variable domain: GAGVSQSPSNKVTEKGKDVELRCDPISGHTALYWYRQSLGQGLEFLIYFQGNSAPDKSGLPSDRFSAERTGGSVSTLTIQRTQQEDSAVYLCASSLDRGTEAFFGQGTRLTVV.

The V call is TRBV5-4, the J call TRBJ2-2; checking the TCRdb D call of TRBD1 is not possible without DNA. CDR3 size: 15 residues. Germline V gene lookup returns CDR1 SGHNT and CDR2 YYREEE (reference sequence). Here the CDR3 reads CASSPPGQQSGELFF.

This chain links TRBV27 with TRBJ2-7. The CDR3 runs to 14 residues. Germline V gene sequence: CDR1 MNHEY, CDR2 SMNVEV (reference sequence). The CDR3 spells CASSLGESSYEQYF.

CDR3 in amino acids: CASSVGASGHNEQFF. The chain employs TRBV7-8 and TRBJ2-1; TCRdb gives TRBD2 as the D gene, but with no DNA this cannot be confirmed. CDR1 and CDR2 from the germline V gene are SGHVS and FQNEAQ. The CDR3 loop spans 15 amino acids.

The V gene is TRBV20-1, the J gene TRBJ1-2; absent DNA, TCRdb's TRBD1 call cannot be checked. Germline CDR1 reads DFQATT; CDR2 reads SNEGSKA (reference sequence). CDR3 length equals 13 residues. This CDR3 is CSARGPGAYGYTF.

The CDR3 loop is CASSLEPSLYPEAFF. The V gene is TRBV5-1, the J gene TRBJ1-1. Germline-derived CDR1 and CDR2 are SGHRS and YFSETQ. This CDR3 has 15 amino acids. Using reference TRBV5-1 and TRBJ1-1 for the parts outside the CDR3, the full variable domain is KAGVTQTPRYLIKTRGQQVTLSCSPISGHRSVSWYQQTPGQGLQFLFEYFSETQRNKGNFPGRFSGRQFSNSRSEMNVSTLELGDSALYLCASSLEPSLYPEAFFGQGTRLTVV.

The chain uses TRBV20-1 and TRBJ2-1. Per germline, CDR1 DFQATT and CDR2 SNEGSKA (reference sequence). The CDR3 covers 14 residues. CDR3 sequence: CSASRSRPIAEQFF.

The chain carries TRBV20-1 and TRBJ1-3. In germline, CDR1 is DFQATT, CDR2 SNEGSKA (reference sequence). CDR3 length: 13 amino acids. Here the CDR3 reads CSARPGRENTIYF.

V and J are TRBV12-3 or TRBV12-4 and TRBJ1-6; TCRdb gives TRBD1 as the D gene, but with no DNA this cannot be confirmed. The CDR3 covers 16 residues. CDR3 protein: CASTGEEWGYNSPLHF.

The chain joins TRBV10-3 to TRBJ1-4; absent DNA, TCRdb's TRBD1 call cannot be checked. Germline CDR1 is ENHRY and CDR2 is SYGVKD. The CDR3 loop spans 15 amino acids. CDR3 region: CAISELDRFNEKLFF.

The chain has TRBV27 and TRBJ2-3; TCRdb designates TRBD1, a call that cannot be tested without DNA. This CDR3 spans 15 amino acids. The germline V gene encodes CDR1 MNHEY and CDR2 SMNVEV (reference sequence). This CDR3 is CASSPNWDSTDTQYF.

The gene calls are TRBV7-8 and TRBJ1-2; there is no DNA to check the TCRdb D call of TRBD1. Germline CDR1 reads SGHVS; CDR2 reads FQNEAQ. This CDR3 is built from 16 residues. The CDR3 sequence: CASSLALQGWSYGYTF. The variable domain in full, with the rest retrieved from reference TRBV7-8 and TRBJ1-2, is GAGVSQSPRYKVAKRGQDVALRCDPISGHVSLFWYQQALGQGPEFLTYFQNEAQLDKSGLPSDRFFAERPEGSVSTLKIQRTQQEDSAVYLCASSLALQGWSYGYTFGSGTRLTVV.